Shown below are 14 T cell receptor beta chains from a single sample sequenced in a study of T cell responses to AZD1222 COVID-19 vaccine. The method was immunoSEQ multiplex PCR; TCRdb's version includes in-frame clones alone and lacks a portion of them. The data contain under 200,000 clones, over 90% of them singletons. The input for sequencing was peripheral blood, taken on day 0 of AZD1222 vaccination. These receptors all come from an adult in good health.

The V gene is TRBV7-2, the J gene TRBJ1-3; D might be TRBD1 (5 bases). V was cut by 1 base and J by 0 bases, with 10 bases left in between. The CDR3 has 16 residues. The V gene's germline CDR1 is SGHTA and CDR2 FQGNSA. DNA for the CDR3: TGTGCCAGCAGCTTAGGCCAGGGCTACTCTGGAAACACCATATATTTT. Translating gives CASSLGQGYSGNTIYF.

The J gene is TRBJ1-2, the V gene TRBV6-5; D gene unclear. There are 12 residues in the CDR3. The V end was cut by 7 bases, the J end by 2 bases, with 8 bases between. Germline V gene data show CDR1 as MNHEY and CDR2 as SVGAGI. In DNA form, the CDR3 reads TGTGCCAGCATCCAGACAAACTATGGCTACACCTTC. As protein: CASIQTNYGYTF.

About this clone itself: Sequence at one end of the junction differs from germline and may be a read error. This chain links TRBV6-1 with TRBJ2-7, with D hard to call. The CDR3 totals 14 residues. Germline-derived CDR1 and CDR2 are MNHNS and SASEGT. The CDR3 here is CASCDPRLSYEQYF. The CDR3 region has the DNA TGTGCCAGCTGTGACCCGAGACTCTCCTACGAGCAGTACTTC.

The chain couples TRBV4-1 to TRBJ2-1, with 10 bases fitting TRBD2. The trim removed 4 bases at V and 3 bases at J, leaving 6 bases unmatched. Germline CDR1 is MGHRA and CDR2 is YSYEKL. CDR3 size: 16 residues. This chain's CDR3 is CASSLLTSGLYNEQFF. As DNA, the CDR3 is TGCGCCAGCAGCCTACTGACTAGCGGGCTCTACAATGAGCAGTTCTTC.

The rearrangement links TRBV4-1 to TRBJ2-7; D may be TRBD2 (6 bases). Looked up from germline, CDR1 is MGHRA and CDR2 is YSYEKL. The V and J ends lost 2 bases and 0 bases respectively, with 14 bases between them. This CDR3 comprises 16 residues. In nucleotides, the CDR3 is TGCGCCAGCAGCCAAATGGTAGCGGTTAGCTCCTACGAGCAGTACTTC. It translates to CASSQMVAVSSYEQYF.

The chain carries TRBV18 and TRBJ1-1; TRBD1 matches 9 bases. V was pared by 3 bases and J by 1 base, with 3 bases of the junction left unmatched. Germline CDR1 reads KGHSH; CDR2 reads LQKENI. This CDR3 region has 15 residues. The CDR3 DNA follows: TGTGCCAGCTCACCGACAGGGGGAAGGAACACTGAAGCTTTCTTT. It translates to CASSPTGGRNTEAFF.

This clone came up once. The CDR3, as DNA: TGTGCCAGCAGTTACTCGCGGGAGGGTGCCTACGAGCAGTACTTC. Its translation: CASSYSREGAYEQYF. The chain employs TRBV6-5 and TRBJ2-7; TRBD2 matches 9 bases. The CDR3 runs to 15 residues. CDR1 and CDR2 from the germline V gene are MNHEY and SVGAGI. The ends lost 0 bases at V and 2 bases at J; junction bases unmatched: 2.

This clone is a singleton in its sample. Germline is not matched at one junction end, which may reflect a read error. The chain couples TRBV7-9 to TRBJ2-1; 8 bases fit TRBD1. The germline V gene encodes CDR1 SEHNR and CDR2 FQNEAQ (reference sequence). This CDR3 is 15 amino acids long. The CDR3 DNA is TGTGCCAGCAGCTTAGGCAGGGGGCTCTACGATGAGCAGTTCTTC. Its translation is CASSLGRGLYDEQFF.

This chain uses TRBV13 with TRBJ1-1; maybe TRBD1 (5 bases). The ends were cut back, 3 bases at V and 10 bases at J, with 18 bases in the middle. Per the germline V gene, CDR1 is PRHDT and CDR2 is FYEKMQ (reference sequence). This CDR3 is 14 amino acids long. CDR3 protein: CASSLGRVMGTAFF. DNA for the CDR3: TGTGCCAGCAGCTTGGGCAGGGTAATGGGTACAGCTTTCTTT.

The chain employs TRBV7-9 and TRBJ2-7; 12 nucleotides match TRBD2. Germline V gives CDR1 SEHNR, CDR2 FQNEAQ (reference sequence). Trimming took 5 bases from V and 6 from J; bases not matched to a gene: 8. This CDR3 spans 15 amino acids. CDR3 in amino acids: CASSPLLAGGGEQYF. CDR3 in DNA: TGTGCCAGCAGCCCCCTTCTAGCGGGGGGGGGCGAGCAGTACTTC. The full variable domain, in which reference TRBV7-9 and TRBJ2-7 provide the parts outside the CDR3, is DTGVSQNPRHKITKRGQNVTFRCDPISEHNRLYWYRQTLGQGPEFLTYFQNEAQLEKSRLLSDRFSAERPKGSFSTLEIQRTEQGDSAMYLCASSPLLAGGGEQYFGPGTRLTVT.

DNA of the CDR3: TGTGCCAGCAGCCTCAGCAGCAATAATTCACCCCTCCACTTT. The encoded protein is CASSLSSNNSPLHF. The chain has TRBV6-4 and TRBJ1-6; no clear D. V lost 6 bases and J lost 5, with 11 bases in between. The CDR3 runs 14 residues. Germline CDR1 and CDR2: MRHNA and SNTAGT.

The chain employs TRBV19 and TRBJ1-1; D remains unclear. CDR1 is LNHDA, CDR2 SQIVND, per germline (reference sequence). Deletions cut 3 bases from V and 5 bases from J, with 10 bases between. CDR3 size: 13 residues. The CDR3 region is CASSIQEGTEAFF. CDR3 DNA sequence: TGTGCCAGTAGTATTCAGGAGGGAACTGAAGCTTTCTTT.

A single count supports this clone. V and J are TRBV27 and TRBJ1-2, with no clear D. There are 14 residues in the CDR3. Germline lookup yields CDR1 MNHEY and CDR2 SMNVEV (reference sequence). V was clipped by 5 bases and J by 1 base, with 11 bases between them. The CDR3, as DNA: TGTGCCAGCAGTCCGAAAGCGGGTAACTATGGCTACACCTTC. This translates into CASSPKAGNYGYTF.

The chain uses TRBV28 and TRBJ2-7; D is possibly TRBD2 (6 bases). Trimming removed 4 bases at V and 3 bases at J, with 13 bases between. The CDR3 is 14 residues long. Germline assignment: CDR1 MDHEN and CDR2 SYDVKM. The CDR3 nucleotides read TGTGCCAGCAGTTCGGGGGACTCTTACTACGAGCAGTACTTC. It translates to CASSSGDSYYEQYF.